This T cell receptor (beta chain) appears in the sequencing data of a study of shared clonotypes between healthy human individuals. Study findings and constraints: An effect of sequencing depth on clonotype sharing among donors was expected.

About this clone: Its antigen is not known.

There were no recent acute infections or vaccinations among the donors, who were healthy HIV-negative adults. With ten immunoSEQ deep assay plates, unsorted PBMC DNA underwent sequencing. Method: immunoSEQ multiplex PCR; TCRdb's copy keeps in-frame clones and lacks some. The sample consists of approximately 500,000 clones, approximately 79% of them appearing once. Germline V CDR1 and CDR2: SGHTA, FQGNSA. The V segment lost 5 bases and the J segment 12 bases; nucleotides outside the gene matches: 12. The CDR3 is 15 residues long. The genes are TRBV7-2 and TRBJ2-1; 11 bases are shared with TRBD2. The TCR sequence derives from a woman between 40 and 55 years old in good health. Some clones in this sample may be carry-over from other donors' samples. Sequenced: PBMCs. CDR3 sequence reads: CASSTYLTSGSGQFF. CDR3 DNA: TGTGCCAGCAGCACATACCTCACTAGCGGGAGCGGGCAGTTCTTC. Full variable domain (outside the CDR3, taken from reference TRBV7-2 and TRBJ2-1): GAGVSQSPSNKVTEKGKDVELRCDPISGHTALYWYRQSLGQGLEFLIYFQGNSAPDKSGLPSDRFSAERTGGSVSTLTIQRTQQEDSAVYLCASSTYLTSGSGQFFGPGTRLTVL.